These T cell receptor beta chains were read from a single sample in a study of shared clonotypes between healthy human individuals. The protocol was immunoSEQ multiplex PCR, while the TCRdb copy is restricted to in-frame clones and leaves out a portion. Among 850,000 to 1,100,000 clones listed, 70% to 80% were seen once. The sample taken for sequencing was memory CD4+ T cells from PBMCs. The receptors originated from a man in his late teens or twenties in good health. Some clones in this sample may be carry-over from other donors' samples. Each CDR3 is given with its conserved first and last residue. The order of the fields is clone size, D gene, J gene, V gene, CDR3 protein, CDR3 DNA. A D gene is named only where the DNA matches it firmly. Expanded clones are given a class, and other clones once, few, many or no size at all.

once	NA	TRBJ1-1	TRBV19	CASSISPGATSMNTEAFF	TGTGCCAGTAGTATTTCCCCAGGAGCCACCTCCATGAACACTGAAGCTTTCTTT
NA	NA	TRBJ2-4	TRBV7-2	CASSLEPAKNIQYF	TGTGCCAGCAGCTTAGAGCCAGCCAAAAACATTCAGTACTTC
NA	NA	TRBJ1-1	TRBV11-2	CASSSIGGHTEAFF	TGTGCCAGCAGCTCTATAGGAGGACACACTGAAGCTTTCTTT
NA	NA	TRBJ1-1	TRBV14	CASSQFLDTEAFF	TGTGCCAGCAGCCAATTCTTGGACACTGAAGCTTTCTTT
few	TRBD1	TRBJ2-7	TRBV2	CASSEGRTGYEQYF	TGTGCCAGCAGTGAAGGTAGGACAGGTTACGAGCAGTACTTC
few	NA	TRBJ2-7	TRBV4-1	CASSHSGFDEQYF	TGCGCCAGCAGCCATTCAGGGTTCGACGAGCAGTACTTC
few	TRBD2	TRBJ2-7	TRBV28	CASRPGTSVYEQYF	TGTGCCAGCCGGCCCGGGACTAGCGTTTACGAGCAGTACTTC
NA	TRBD1	TRBJ2-5	TRBV29-1	CSVGLAAGGREETQYF	TGCAGCGTTGGCCTGGCGGCAGGGGGACGAGAGGAGACCCAGTACTTC
NA	NA	TRBJ2-5	TRBV5-6	CASSLAGAQETQYF	TGTGCCAGCAGCTTGGCAGGGGCGCAAGAGACCCAGTACTTC
NA	NA	TRBJ1-2	TRBV5-8	CAAKPGQKIYGYTF	TGTGCCGCCAAACCGGGACAAAAGATCTATGGCTACACCTTC
NA	TRBD2	TRBJ2-3	TRBV28	CASSLAGVVDTQYF	TGTGCCAGTTCGTTAGCGGGAGTTGTGGATACGCAGTATTTT
NA	NA	TRBJ1-2	TRBV28	CASSRGGGAGYGYTF	TGTGCCAGCAGCCGAGGGGGGGGCGCGGGATATGGCTACACCTTC
NA	TRBD2	TRBJ2-3	TRBV11-2	CASRVSGSADTQYF	TGTGCCAGCAGGGTTAGCGGGAGTGCAGATACGCAGTATTTT
NA	NA	TRBJ1-4	TRBV5-8	CASSLGHPDEKLFF	TGTGCCAGCAGCTTGGGACACCCTGATGAAAAACTGTTTTTT
once	NA	TRBJ2-6	TRBV19	CASSFSGSGANVLTF	TGTGCCAGTAGTTTCTCGGGCTCTGGGGCCAACGTCCTGACTTTC
once	NA	TRBJ2-7	TRBV27	CASSFGFPRGEQYF	TGTGCCAGCAGTTTCGGATTTCCTCGGGGCGAGCAGTACTTC
NA	TRBD2	TRBJ2-7	TRBV4-1	CAKSRAGGPPEEQYF	TGCGCCAAATCCCGAGCGGGGGGTCCCCCAGAGGAGCAGTACTTC
NA	TRBD2	TRBJ2-1	TRBV5-1	CASSLVLAADNEQFF	TGCGCCAGCAGCTTGGTTCTAGCGGCAGACAATGAGCAGTTCTTC
NA	NA	TRBJ2-6	TRBV2	CASNAGSSGANVLTF	TGTGCCAGCAATGCCGGAAGCTCTGGGGCCAACGTCCTGACTTTC
NA	TRBD1	TRBJ2-1	TRBV6-1	CASSRPGTDYNEQFF	TGTGCCAGCAGTCGACCCGGGACAGACTACAATGAGCAGTTCTTC
NA	TRBD2	TRBJ2-7	TRBV6-1	CASSGGLAGTSEQYF	TGTGCCAGCAGTGGAGGACTAGCGGGAACTAGCGAGCAGTACTTC
NA	TRBD2	TRBJ2-7	TRBV7-2	CASSVRTSGNYEQYF	TGTGCCAGCAGCGTCCGGACTAGCGGGAACTACGAGCAGTACTTC